The rows below give T cell receptor beta chains drawn from one sample of a study of cytomegalovirus exposure and HLA in healthy donors. The repertoire was sequenced with immunoSEQ multiplex PCR; TCRdb's copy has only in-frame clones and lacks some. Seen here are about 150,000 clones, approximately 75% observed once, and the top ten hold over 4%. Input material: PBMCs. The source of these receptors is a man aged 50 or older in good health and CMV-seropositive. Each CDR3 is given with its conserved first and last residue.

V: TRBV14
CDR3: CASSSYTGIHEQYF

V: TRBV4-2
CDR3: CASSQGTEADTQYF

V: TRBV2
CDR3: CASSEAAYQETQYF

V: TRBV15
CDR3: CATSRQGAANEKLFF

V: TRBV6-5
CDR3: CASSYNRPSTEAFF

V: TRBV10-1
CDR3: CASRPGANTDTQYF

V: TRBV11-2
CDR3: CASSSSGGGAWNTQYF

V: TRBV27
CDR3: CASTLTYGGGYEQYF

V: TRBV25-1
CDR3: CASSRGGELFF

V: TRBV7-9
CDR3: CASSSQGRPRDGYTF

V: TRBV19
CDR3: CACSIEGQDGYTF

V: TRBV4-1
CDR3: CASSPFPGQSTDTQYF

V: TRBV19
CDR3: CASRWASGTGELFF

V: TRBV14
CDR3: CASSQGQQTMNTEAFF

V: TRBV5-4
CDR3: CATYTSGYNEQFF

V: TRBV2
CDR3: CASSRQGAYEQYF

V: TRBV2
CDR3: CAEGTGNTEAFF

V: TRBV5-1
CDR3: CASSFRDRAYEQYF

V: TRBV18
CDR3: CASSRDTISGNTIYF

V: TRBV7-9
CDR3: CASSWGEAYEQYF

V: TRBV6-4
CDR3: CASSMTGGSHNSPLHF

V: TRBV11-2
CDR3: CASRHPGLAGGRAGELFF

V: TRBV11-2
CDR3: CASRTGLAGGDEQFF

V: TRBV5-1
CDR3: CASSSRQRGYTNRTYEQYF

V: TRBV5-1
CDR3: CASSSMMTGPYEQYF

V: TRBV21-1
CDR3: CASSKGGQVGSDNEQFF

V: TRBV4-2
CDR3: CASSQEFTGSSGNTIYF

V: TRBV6-6
CDR3: CASSPLRGGGGNTIYF

V: TRBV29-1
CDR3: CSVSGVGEKLFF

V: TRBV6-6
CDR3: CASSPQGTEKLFF

V: TRBV5-1
CDR3: CASSRWTGDNSPLHF

V: TRBV11-3
CDR3: CASSHTGHEQYF

V: TRBV2
CDR3: CASSEPISGQVSNQPQHF

V: TRBV21-1
CDR3: CASSTPPTRETQYF

V: TRBV6-4
CDR3: CASSDSRVSPLHF

V: TRBV13
CDR3: CASSRKRTGAGGELFF

V: TRBV30
CDR3: CAAPGSTKETQYF

V: TRBV5-1
CDR3: CASSLEGNSPLHF

V: TRBV6-1
CDR3: CASSEGSAGGRANEKLFF

V: TRBV14
CDR3: CASSHWDSSSGNTIYF

V: TRBV2
CDR3: CASKRSDMNTEAFF

V: TRBV7-6
CDR3: CASSLRTSGNYEQYF

V: TRBV5-5
CDR3: CASTIPGLRTDTQYF

V: TRBV7-9
CDR3: CASSLLAGGPFKNIQYF

V: TRBV27
CDR3: CASSRRGSGSGIENSPLHF

V: TRBV10-1
CDR3: CASSRDRNTEAFF

V: TRBV5-1
CDR3: CASSLGGTKNTEAFF

V: TRBV7-9
CDR3: CASSSLRGYEQYF